A selection of T cell receptor beta chains follows, all from one sample in a study of OX40 agonist ivuxolimab in advanced cancers. TCRdb's copy holds only in-frame clones and misses some; the assay was immunoSEQ multiplex PCR. The sample shows 35,000 to 50,000 clones, 88% of them seen only once. The sequencing here drew on CD4+ or CD8+ T cells sorted from blood, taken in a trial of the OX40 agonist ivuxolimab. These receptors all stem from an adult with an advanced solid tumor such as melanoma, head and neck, liver or kidney cancer. Both conserved end residues are part of each CDR3. The order of the fields is clone size, J gene, V gene, D gene, CDR3 DNA, CDR3 protein. A D gene is named only where the DNA matches it firmly. Size values are once, few and many counts, or a class for expanded clones, and some rows have none.

NA	TRBJ2-2	TRBV5-6	NA	TGTGCCAGCAACCGACCGGGACTCACAAACACCGGGGAGCTGTTTTTT	CASNRPGLTNTGELFF
NA	TRBJ2-2	TRBV7-7	NA	TGTGCTAGCAGTTCCAGGCCCCTCGGAAGTTTCTCCGGGGAGCTGTTTTTT	CASSSRPLGSFSGELFF
NA	TRBJ2-7	TRBV10-1	NA	TGCGCCAGCCCAACCATTAGACAGGTGTACTACGAGCAGTACTTC	CASPTIRQVYYEQYF
NA	TRBJ2-1	TRBV11-3	TRBD1	TGTGCCAGCAGCCGAACATCCGGGACAGCCTACAATGAGCAGTTCTTC	CASSRTSGTAYNEQFF
NA	TRBJ1-1	TRBV7-2	NA	TGTGCCAGCAGCTTTATTGGGGAAGCTGAAGCTTTCTTT	CASSFIGEAEAFF
NA	TRBJ2-2	TRBV11-2	NA	TGTGCCAGCAGCTTATTCGGGGACACCGGGGAGCTGTTTTTT	CASSLFGDTGELFF
NA	TRBJ2-7	TRBV15	NA	TGTGCCACCAGCAGTTATACGAGCTCCTACGAGCAGTACTTC	CATSSYTSSYEQYF
few	TRBJ2-2	TRBV5-1	TRBD2	TGCGCCAGCAGCTTGAGGGAGGGCCGAAACGGGGAGCTGTTTTTT	CASSLREGRNGELFF
NA	TRBJ2-3	TRBV10-3	NA	TGTGCCATCAAAGGGGGGATAAGCACAGATACGCAGTATTTT	CAIKGGISTDTQYF
NA	TRBJ2-5	TRBV19	NA	TGTGCCAGTAGTCAGGGGGGCGAGACCCAGTACTTC	CASSQGGETQYF
NA	TRBJ2-1	TRBV9	TRBD1	TGTGCCAGCAGCGTAGCGGCCCAGGGGGTGGGCAATGAGCAGTTCTTC	CASSVAAQGVGNEQFF
NA	TRBJ2-1	TRBV30	TRBD2	TGTGCCTGGACTAGCGGGAGAAACCATGAGCAGTTCTTC	CAWTSGRNHEQFF
once	TRBJ2-2	TRBV19	NA	TGTGCCAGTAGTACCCAACTTACAGGGTACACCGGGGAGCTGTTTTTT	CASSTQLTGYTGELFF
NA	TRBJ2-2	TRBV2	NA	TGTGCCAGCACCCAACAGGAAAACACCGGGGAGCTGTTTTTT	CASTQQENTGELFF
few	TRBJ1-4	TRBV7-2	NA	TGTGCCAGCAGCCTTGGGACGGATGAAAAACTGTTTTTT	CASSLGTDEKLFF
NA	TRBJ1-1	TRBV5-1	NA	TGCGCCAGCAGCTTATCAGGGTCCGGCACTGAAGCTTTCTTT	CASSLSGSGTEAFF
NA	TRBJ2-1	TRBV11-2	NA	TGTGCCAGCAGCTCCGACGACAATGAGCAGTTCTTC	CASSSDDNEQFF
NA	TRBJ2-5	TRBV5-1	NA	TGCGCCAGCAGCTTACCACACCAAGAGACCCAGTACTTC	CASSLPHQETQYF
NA	TRBJ2-7	TRBV28	TRBD2	TGTGCCAGCAAAGGACTAGCGGGAGTGGGCGAGCAGTACTTC	CASKGLAGVGEQYF
NA	TRBJ2-7	TRBV6-1	TRBD2	TGTGCCAGCAGTTCGAGCGGGAGGTCCTACGAGCAGTACTTC	CASSSSGRSYEQYF
NA	TRBJ2-3	TRBV10-3	TRBD2	TGTGCCATCAGTGAGTCCCGCGCGGGGGAGTCAGATACGCAGTATTTT	CAISESRAGESDTQYF
once	TRBJ2-5	TRBV9	NA	TGTGCCAGCAGCGTAGCTCCAGTGTCGGAGACCCAGTACTTC	CASSVAPVSETQYF
NA	TRBJ1-2	TRBV7-9	NA	TGTGCCAGCAGCTTAATGGCAGTCGAATCGCTCGGCTACACCTTC	CASSLMAVESLGYTF
NA	TRBJ2-2	TRBV7-3	NA	TGTGCCAGCAGCTTAACGTTCGGAGGGGAGCTGTTTTTT	CASSLTFGGELFF
NA	TRBJ1-1	TRBV7-2	NA	TGTGCCAGCAGCTACGGAGGACGGCCCTCTGAAGCTTTCTTT	CASSYGGRPSEAFF
NA	TRBJ2-2	TRBV7-3	NA	TGTGCCAGCAGCAAGGACACCGGGGAGCTGTTTTTT	CASSKDTGELFF
NA	TRBJ1-1	TRBV6-6	NA	TGTGCCAGCAGTGTCATGGGGGGAGGTACTGAAGCTTTCTTT	CASSVMGGGTEAFF
NA	TRBJ1-5	TRBV19	NA	TGTGCCAGTAGTACCACAGGGAGGAGAAGTCAGCCCCAGCATTTT	CASSTTGRRSQPQHF
NA	TRBJ2-1	TRBV7-2	TRBD1	TGTGCCAGCAGCTTAGTGGTCCGGGACAGAATATACAATGAGCAGTTCTTC	CASSLVVRDRIYNEQFF
NA	TRBJ2-5	TRBV7-9	TRBD2	TGTGCCAGCGCCCGGACTAGCGCCCAAGAGACCCAGTACTTC	CASARTSAQETQYF
NA	TRBJ2-7	TRBV7-9	TRBD2	TGTGCCAGCAGCTTAAGCGGGGAGTACGAGCAGTACTTC	CASSLSGEYEQYF
NA	TRBJ1-5	TRBV19	NA	TGTGCCACCGCCTTGCTAAGCAATCAGCCCCAGCATTTT	CATALLSNQPQHF
few	TRBJ2-5	TRBV4-2	TRBD2	TGTGCCAGCAGCCAAGACGCGGCGGGAGGATCGGAGACCCAGTACTTC	CASSQDAAGGSETQYF
NA	TRBJ2-7	TRBV7-9	TRBD1	TGTGCCAGCAGCTCCCGACAGGGCAGCCCCTACTCCTACGAGCAGTACTTC	CASSSRQGSPYSYEQYF
NA	TRBJ2-3	TRBV10-3	NA	TGTGCCATCAGTGATGCTTTGAACACGGATACGCAGTATTTT	CAISDALNTDTQYF
NA	TRBJ2-2	TRBV5-1	TRBD2	TGCGCCAGCAGCTCCCAGGTCCAGCGGGAGAACGGCGGGGAGCTGTTTTTT	CASSSQVQRENGGELFF
NA	TRBJ2-7	TRBV7-9	NA	TGTGCCAGCAGGCCGGGACCCCCCCTTTACGAGCAGTACTTC	CASRPGPPLYEQYF
NA	TRBJ1-1	TRBV6-6	NA	TGTGCCAGCAGGACCCCCCGGGGGAACACTGAAGCTTTCTTT	CASRTPRGNTEAFF
few	TRBJ2-7	TRBV28	NA	TGTGCCAGCAGAACGGGCCCGCGGTACGAGCAGTACTTC	CASRTGPRYEQYF
NA	TRBJ2-7	TRBV7-9	TRBD2	TGTGCCAGCAGCTTAGATCGGAGTAGCGGGAGCTTGGACGAGCAGTACTTC	CASSLDRSSGSLDEQYF
NA	TRBJ1-4	TRBV9	NA	TGTGCCAGCAGCGTAGGGGCAGCTGCAACTAATGAAAAACTGTTTTTT	CASSVGAAATNEKLFF
NA	TRBJ1-3	TRBV7-9	NA	TGTGCCAGCAGCTCCCGGGGGAGGGGTAACACCATATATTTT	CASSSRGRGNTIYF
few	TRBJ1-2	TRBV25-1	NA	TGTGCCAGCATAGGAGCTTTTGGGGATGGCTACACCTTC	CASIGAFGDGYTF
NA	TRBJ2-5	TRBV29-1	NA	TGCAGCGTTGTGGACAGACAAGAGACCCAGTACTTC	CSVVDRQETQYF
NA	TRBJ2-5	TRBV5-1	NA	TGCGCCAGCAGCTCCAGGGCCCAAGAGACCCAGTACTTC	CASSSRAQETQYF
NA	TRBJ1-5	TRBV10-3	TRBD1	TGTGCCATCAGTGATACCGACAGGGGGGCCTATCAGCCCCAGCATTTT	CAISDTDRGAYQPQHF
NA	TRBJ1-1	TRBV10-3	NA	TGTGCCATCAGCCAACAGGGTCGGAACACTGAAGCTTTCTTT	CAISQQGRNTEAFF
NA	TRBJ1-1	TRBV6-5	NA	TGTGCCAGCAGCCAGCAAGTGAACACTGAAGCTTTCTTT	CASSQQVNTEAFF
NA	TRBJ2-1	TRBV7-2	TRBD2	TGTGCCAGCAGCCGAGCCGGGACTAGCGGGATCTACAATGAGCAGTTCTTC	CASSRAGTSGIYNEQFF
NA	TRBJ1-2	TRBV30	TRBD1	TGTGCCTGCTTGCTTGGGACAGGGGCGGATGGCTACACCTTC	CACLLGTGADGYTF
NA	TRBJ2-7	TRBV6-4	TRBD1	TGTGCCAGCAGGGGATTCGACAGGGGGCTCGGGGGAACGTACTTC	CASRGFDRGLGGTYF
NA	TRBJ1-1	TRBV27	NA	TGTGCCAGTCAGAGGGGGAACACTGAAGCTTTCTTT	CASQRGNTEAFF
NA	TRBJ2-7	TRBV2	NA	TGTGCCAGCAGGACGGACACCTCCTACGAGCAGTACTTC	CASRTDTSYEQYF
NA	TRBJ2-7	TRBV7-2	NA	TGTGCCAGCAGCTTAGACTTGTACGAGCAGTACTTC	CASSLDLYEQYF